This T cell receptor beta chain is from a study of cytomegalovirus exposure and HLA in healthy donors. Whole-study context: One earlier analysis, a look at 180 million or so T cells, found about 110 million unique TCR beta sequences. From HLA-typed donors, an early data release held about 85 million unique TCRs. General study findings and limits: Follow-up analysis seemed to connect common viral pathogens with several of the most significant clusters identified.

The trim removed 4 bases at V and 4 bases at J, leaving 13 bases unmatched. The CDR3 contains 16 residues. Germline V gene lookup returns CDR1 SGHNT and CDR2 YYREEE (reference sequence). This clone has a single count. No antigen is known for it. The primer mix had 60 Vbeta and 13 Jbeta primers. Repertoires were generated with immunoSEQ multiplex PCR, while TCRdb's copy carries only in-frame clones and drops some. The data show hundreds of thousands of clones, with around four fifths seen just once and roughly 0.58% held by the top ten. Sequenced input: PBMCs. This TCR was sampled from a woman aged 40 to 49 in good health and CMV-seronegative. This chain links TRBV5-4 with TRBJ1-2, with 7 bases fitting TRBD1. CDR3 nucleotide sequence: TGTGCCAGCAGCCTACCAACGACAGGGAGCTTCTATGGCTACACCTTC. Translation: CASSLPTTGSFYGYTF.